The present entry profiles one TCR beta chain with its context. There is no known antigen for this receptor. One base away there is no much larger clone; base qualities are not given. This sample stems from a study of T cell repertoires in cytomegalovirus infection (dated by TCRdb to between 2018 and 2020). In terms of the full investigation: Peptide stimulations targeted recently identified HLA-C-restricted CMV epitopes, whose presentation resists viral immunomodulation, together with well-studied HLA-B-restricted epitopes. Donor HLA type was relevant to the analysis, because carriage of CMV infection together with the matching HLA type was indicated by public TCR beta signatures. Study-wide conclusions, independent of this receptor: In both this cohort and an independent roughly 400-donor cohort, the cumulative frequency of public TCR beta family members distinguished carriers of CMV infection plus the relevant HLA type. The ex vivo response was dominated by HLA-C-restricted CMV-specific TCR beta clonotypes, which also provided the single most frequent clonotype in two of eight donors.

Sequencing instrument: Illumina HiSeq 1500. TCRdb cleaned the public reads at Q25 with fastp, built clones with MiXCR and kept in-frame beta chains. Entries that share a CDR3 protein sequence are merged under the most common genes and DNA. For this sample there are approximately 770,000 distinct CDR3 sequences; approximately 32% appear just once. The top ten hold 10% to 15% of the sample. The CDR3 contains 16 residues, cysteine and phenylalanine counted. The read is trimmed to its CDR3 DNA, 48 bases read in frame from base 1. V is cut by 3 bases and J by 6 bases, and the space between the germline ends is 20 bases. Read against the paper, the sample's treatment or condition label means: in vitro stimulation with specific CMV peptide epitopes to enrich CMV-specific T cells.

Here the sequenced sample was cultured CD8+ T cells from PBMCs, taken from culture after CMV antigen stimulation. This receptor was identified in a human donor in good health (CMV status not recorded). Some clones in this sample may be carry-over from other donors' samples. This chain is built from TRBV12-3 or TRBV12-4 and TRBJ1-2; TRBD1 is possibly the D segment (5 matching bases). At the DNA level, the sequence is TGTGCCAGCAGTTTTGGTGCTATTCCGGGACTGGATGGCTACACCTTC. The resulting protein is CASSFGAIPGLDGYTF.